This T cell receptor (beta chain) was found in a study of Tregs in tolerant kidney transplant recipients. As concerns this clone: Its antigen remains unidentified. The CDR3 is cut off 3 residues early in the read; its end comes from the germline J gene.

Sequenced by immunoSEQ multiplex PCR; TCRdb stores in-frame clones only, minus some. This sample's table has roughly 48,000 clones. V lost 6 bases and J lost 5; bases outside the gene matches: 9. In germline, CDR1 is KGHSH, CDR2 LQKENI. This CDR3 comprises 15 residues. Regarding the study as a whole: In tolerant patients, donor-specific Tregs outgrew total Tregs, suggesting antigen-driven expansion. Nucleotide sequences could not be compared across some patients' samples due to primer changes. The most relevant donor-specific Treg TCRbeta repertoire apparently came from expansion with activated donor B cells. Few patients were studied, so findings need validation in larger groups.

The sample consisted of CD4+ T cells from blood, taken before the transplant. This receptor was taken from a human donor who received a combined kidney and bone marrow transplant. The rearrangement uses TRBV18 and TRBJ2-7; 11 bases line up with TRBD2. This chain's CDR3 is CASSNTGTSGHEQYF. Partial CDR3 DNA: TGTGCCAGCTCCAACACCGGGACTAGCGGCCACGAG. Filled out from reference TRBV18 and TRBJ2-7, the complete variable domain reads NAGVMQNPRHLVRRRGQEARLRCSPMKGHSHVYWYRQLPEEGLKFMVYLQKENIIDESGMPKERFSAEFPKEGPSILRIQQVVRGDSAAYFCASSNTGTSGHEQYFGPGTRLTVT.